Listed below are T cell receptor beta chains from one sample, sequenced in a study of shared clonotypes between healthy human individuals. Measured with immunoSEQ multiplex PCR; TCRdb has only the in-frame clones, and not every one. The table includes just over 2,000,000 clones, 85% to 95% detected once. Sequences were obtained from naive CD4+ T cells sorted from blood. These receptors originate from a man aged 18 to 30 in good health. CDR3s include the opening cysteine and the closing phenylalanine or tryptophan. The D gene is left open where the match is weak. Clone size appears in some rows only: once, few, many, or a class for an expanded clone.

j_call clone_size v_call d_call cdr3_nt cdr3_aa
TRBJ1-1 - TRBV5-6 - TGTGCCAGCAGCTTGGACAGTAGGAACACTGAAGCTTTCTTT CASSLDSRNTEAFF
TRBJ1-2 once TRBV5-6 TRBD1 TGTGCCAGCAGCCTGGACAGGTCTATGGGCTACACCTTC CASSLDRSMGYTF
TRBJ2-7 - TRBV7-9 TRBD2 TGTGCCAGCAGCGCAGCGGGAGTGGTCTACGAGCAGTACTTC CASSAAGVVYEQYF
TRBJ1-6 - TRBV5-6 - TGTGCCAGCAGCTTGGGGGCTAATAATTCACCCCTCCACTTT CASSLGANNSPLHF
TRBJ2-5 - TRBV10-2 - TGCGCCAGCAGTGAAGGAACAGTCTTCCAAGAGACCCAGTACTTC CASSEGTVFQETQYF
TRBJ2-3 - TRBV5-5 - TGTGCCAGCAGATTTAGCGGAGCCGTCACAGATACGCAGTATTTT CASRFSGAVTDTQYF
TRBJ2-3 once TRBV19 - TGTGCCACCAGCAGCAGAGAGAAACCTAATACGCAGTATTTT CATSSREKPNTQYF
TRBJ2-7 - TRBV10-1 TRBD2 TGCGCCAGCTCGGCTAGCGGGGGAATAGGCGAGCAGTACTTC CASSASGGIGEQYF
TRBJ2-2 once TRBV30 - TGTGCCTGCCCACAGGGGGGAGGGGGCACCGGGGAGCTGTTTTTT CACPQGGGGTGELFF
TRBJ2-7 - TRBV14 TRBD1 TGTGCCAGCAGCCAACCGGGACAGAGCAAAGAGCAGTACTTC CASSQPGQSKEQYF
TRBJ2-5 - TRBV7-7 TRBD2 TGTGCTAGCAGCTTAGGAGGTCCTAGCGGGGGGCAAGAGACCCAGTACTTC CASSLGGPSGGQETQYF
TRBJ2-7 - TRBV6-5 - TGTGCCAGCAGCAACCAGGGGTACGCCTACGAGCAGTACTTC CASSNQGYAYEQYF
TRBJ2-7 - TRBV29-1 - TGCAGCGCCGGGGACACCGCGTACGAGCAGTACTTC CSAGDTAYEQYF
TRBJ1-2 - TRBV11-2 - TGTGCCAGCAGGTCCGGTCCGGGCGGTGGCTACACCTTC CASRSGPGGGYTF
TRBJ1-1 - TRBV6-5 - TGTGCCAGCAGTTACGGGGCAGGAAGGGGGAAAACTGAAGCTTTCTTT CASSYGAGRGKTEAFF
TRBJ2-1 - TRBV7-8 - TGTGCCAGCAAACCCCGTGGGGTTGGCAATGAGCAGTTCTTC CASKPRGVGNEQFF
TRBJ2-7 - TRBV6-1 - TGTGCCATACGATTGGGGGCGGGGTACGAGCAGTACTTC CAIRLGAGYEQYF
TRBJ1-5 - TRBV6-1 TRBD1 TGTGCCAGCCTATGGACAGGGGGCGATCAGCCCCAGCATTTT CASLWTGGDQPQHF
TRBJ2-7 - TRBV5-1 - TGCGCCAGCAGCTTGGGACAATATTTCTACGAGCAGTACTTC CASSLGQYFYEQYF
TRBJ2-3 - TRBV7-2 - TGTGCCAGCAGCTTGGGGCCCACCACAGATACGCAGTATTTT CASSLGPTTDTQYF
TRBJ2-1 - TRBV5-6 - TGTGCCAGCAGCTTGGCCGAGACTCCATTTTACAATGAGCAGTTCTTC CASSLAETPFYNEQFF
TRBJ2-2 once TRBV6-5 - TGTGCCAGCAGGGAACGAGTATCGGGGGAGCTGTTTTTT CASRERVSGELFF
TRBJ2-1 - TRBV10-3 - TGTGCCATCAGAGAAACATCGAACTCCGGGACAAGTTGGGATGAGCAGTTCTTC CAIRETSNSGTSWDEQFF
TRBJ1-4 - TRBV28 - TGTGCCAGCAGTCCGACGACAAACAAGGATGAAAAACTGTTTTTT CASSPTTNKDEKLFF
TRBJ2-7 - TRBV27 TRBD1 TGTGCCAGCAGTTTTGGGGACAGGGGGCAAAGACAGTACTTC CASSFGDRGQRQYF
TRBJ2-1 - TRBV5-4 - TGTGCCAGCAGCCCAAACAGGGCCGGCGATGAGCAGTTCTTC CASSPNRAGDEQFF
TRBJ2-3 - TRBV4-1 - TGCGCCAGCAGCCTGCCCACTAGCCCTAGCACAGATACGCAGTATTTT CASSLPTSPSTDTQYF
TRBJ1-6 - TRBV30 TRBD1 TGTGCACTGGGACAGGGGGTTTCACCCCTCCACTTT CALGQGVSPLHF
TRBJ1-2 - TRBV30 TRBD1 TGTGCCTGGCAGAGGGGGCCGGGCTATGGCTACACCTTC CAWQRGPGYGYTF
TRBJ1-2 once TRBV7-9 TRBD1 TGTGCCAGCAGCGTGGGACAGGTTGGTGGCTACACCTTC CASSVGQVGGYTF
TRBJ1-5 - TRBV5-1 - TGCGCCAGCAGCCCCGACAGCAGCAATCAGCCCCAGCATTTT CASSPDSSNQPQHF
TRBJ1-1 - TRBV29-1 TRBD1 TGCAGCGTTGCCCAGGGGGACACTGAAGCTTTCTTT CSVAQGDTEAFF
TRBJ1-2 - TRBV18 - TGTGCCAGCACGGGACCGCAGAATGGCTACACCTTC CASTGPQNGYTF
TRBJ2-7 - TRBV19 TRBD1 TGTGCCAGCGGAACAGGGGCCTACGAGCAGTACTTC CASGTGAYEQYF
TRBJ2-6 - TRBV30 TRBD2 TGTGCCTGGAGTTTCTTCCGCGGGGGGCCCAACGTCCTGACTTTC CAWSFFRGGPNVLTF